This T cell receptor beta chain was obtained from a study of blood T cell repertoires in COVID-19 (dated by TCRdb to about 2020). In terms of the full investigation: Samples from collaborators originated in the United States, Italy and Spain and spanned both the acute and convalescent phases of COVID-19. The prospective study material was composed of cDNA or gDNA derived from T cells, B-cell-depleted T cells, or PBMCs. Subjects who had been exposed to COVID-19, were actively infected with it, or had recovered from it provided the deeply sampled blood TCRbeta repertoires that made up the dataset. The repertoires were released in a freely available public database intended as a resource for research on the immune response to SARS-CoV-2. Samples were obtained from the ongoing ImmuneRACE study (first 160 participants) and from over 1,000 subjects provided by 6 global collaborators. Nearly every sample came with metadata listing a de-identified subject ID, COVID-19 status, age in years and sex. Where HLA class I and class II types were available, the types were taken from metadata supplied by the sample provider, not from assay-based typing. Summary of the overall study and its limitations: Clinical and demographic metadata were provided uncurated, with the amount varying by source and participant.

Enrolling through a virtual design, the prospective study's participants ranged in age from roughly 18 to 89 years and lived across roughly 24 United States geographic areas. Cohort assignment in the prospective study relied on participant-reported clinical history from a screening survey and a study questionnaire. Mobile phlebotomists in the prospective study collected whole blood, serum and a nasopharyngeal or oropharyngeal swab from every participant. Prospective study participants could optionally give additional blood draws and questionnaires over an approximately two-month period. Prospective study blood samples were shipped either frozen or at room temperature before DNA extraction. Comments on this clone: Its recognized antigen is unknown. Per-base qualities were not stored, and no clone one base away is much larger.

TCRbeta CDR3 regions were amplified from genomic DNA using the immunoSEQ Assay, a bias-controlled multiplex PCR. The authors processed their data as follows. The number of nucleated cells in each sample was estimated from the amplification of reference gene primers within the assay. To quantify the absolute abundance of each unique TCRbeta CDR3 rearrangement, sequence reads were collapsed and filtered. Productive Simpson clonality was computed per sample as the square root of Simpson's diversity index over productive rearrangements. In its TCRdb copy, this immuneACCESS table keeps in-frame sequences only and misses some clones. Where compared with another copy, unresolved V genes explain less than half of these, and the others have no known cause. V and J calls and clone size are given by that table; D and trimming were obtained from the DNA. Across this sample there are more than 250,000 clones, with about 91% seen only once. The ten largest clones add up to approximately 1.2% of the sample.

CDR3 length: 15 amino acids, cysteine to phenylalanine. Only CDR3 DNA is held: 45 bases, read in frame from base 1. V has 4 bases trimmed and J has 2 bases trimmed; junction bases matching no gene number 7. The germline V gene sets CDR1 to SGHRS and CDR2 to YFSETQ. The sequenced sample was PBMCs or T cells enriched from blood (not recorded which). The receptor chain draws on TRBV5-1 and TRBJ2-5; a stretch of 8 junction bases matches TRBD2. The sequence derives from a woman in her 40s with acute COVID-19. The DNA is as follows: TGCGCCAGCAGCCCGGGAGGGGCCGGACAAGAGACCCAGTACTTC. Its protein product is CASSPGGAGQETQYF.